A single sample gave rise to the 28 T cell receptor beta chains below, sequenced in a study of OX40 agonist ivuxolimab in advanced cancers. The assay was immunoSEQ multiplex PCR, and TCRdb's table has in-frame clones only and misses some. The sample lists around 27,000 clones; less than 90% were seen once. Sequenced material: CD4+ or CD8+ T cells sorted from blood, taken in a trial of the OX40 agonist ivuxolimab. All receptors derive from an adult with an advanced solid tumor such as melanoma, head and neck, liver or kidney cancer.

The genes are TRBV4-3 and TRBJ1-5; tentatively, D is TRBD1 (6 bases). This CDR3 is 14 amino acids long. The ends were cut back, 4 bases at V and 2 bases at J, with 9 bases in the middle. The germline CDR1 and CDR2 sequences are LGHNA and YSLEER. This CDR3 reads CASSPNRGNQPQHF. Written as DNA, the CDR3 is TGCGCCAGCAGCCCTAACAGGGGCAATCAGCCCCAGCATTTT.

This chain uses TRBV5-4 with TRBJ2-2; tentatively, D is TRBD2 (7 bases). CDR1 is SGHNT, CDR2 YYREEE, per germline (reference sequence). V was clipped by 3 bases and J by 3 bases, with 12 bases between them. The CDR3 spans 15 residues. The CDR3 reads CASSSGGPYTGELFF. CDR3 in DNA: TGTGCCAGCAGCTCCGGGGGGCCTTACACCGGGGAGCTGTTTTTT.

Details on this clone: An end of the junction does not agree with germline; a read error may underlie this. This chain joins TRBV13 and TRBJ2-7; 9 positions agree with TRBD2. From germline, CDR1 is PRHDT and CDR2 FYEKMQ (reference sequence). The CDR3 runs 14 residues. Here the CDR3 reads CASSLRLAEYGQYF. The CDR3 DNA sequence: TGTGCCAGCAGCCTGAGACTAGCGGAGTACGGGCAGTACTTC.

This rearrangement joins TRBV7-9 to TRBJ1-5; possibly TRBD1 for D (5 bases). The CDR3 has 16 amino acids. V dropped 6 bases and J dropped 3 bases, with 18 bases sitting between them. Germline CDR1 reads SEHNR; CDR2 reads FQNEAQ (reference sequence). CDR3 DNA: TGTGCCAGCAGTCCAATGGCGGGACTGAACAATCAGCCCCAGCATTTT. Protein product: CASSPMAGLNNQPQHF.

J is TRBJ1-2 and V is TRBV28, with D tentatively TRBD1 (5 bases). CDR1 and CDR2 from the germline V gene are MDHEN and SYDVKM. Trimming shortened V by 3 bases and J by 7 bases, and 12 bases separated the two germline ends. CDR3 length: 13 residues. CDR3 coding DNA: TGTGCCAGCAGTTTCGGGGGGACGGGTGGCTACACCTTC. Translated, it gives CASSFGGTGGYTF.

V and J are TRBV6-5 and TRBJ2-7; TRBD2 agrees at 9 bases. This CDR3 contains 16 residues. The J segment lost 7 bases and the V segment lost 0 bases, leaving 10 bases of the junction unmatched. The germline gives CDR1 MNHEY, CDR2 SVGAGI. CDR3 in amino acids: CASSYSYSGSFVEQYF. The CDR3 DNA is TGTGCCAGCAGTTACTCCTATAGCGGGAGTTTCGTGGAGCAGTACTTC.

The CDR3 spells CASSISGAEYNEQFF. As DNA, the CDR3 is TGTGCCAGTAGTATATCGGGGGCGGAGTACAATGAGCAGTTCTTC. This chain connects TRBV19 to TRBJ2-1; D may correspond to TRBD1 or TRBD2 (6 bases each). This CDR3 contains 15 residues. Germline V gives CDR1 LNHDA, CDR2 SQIVND (reference sequence). Trimming cost V 2 bases and J 4 bases, with 12 bases left between them.

The chain carries TRBV6-1 and TRBJ2-1; D is unclear. From germline, CDR1 is MNHNS and CDR2 SASEGT. The CDR3 has 14 residues. V gave up 2 bases and J gave up 0 bases, with 5 bases separating them. The CDR3 spells CASSELSSYNEQFF. CDR3 nucleotides: TGTGCCAGCAGTGAACTTAGCTCCTACAATGAGCAGTTCTTC.

The rearrangement links TRBV28 to TRBJ1-2; D gene uncertain. Trimming stripped 10 bases from V and 7 bases from J, with 19 bases between. This CDR3 spans 13 amino acids. Per germline, CDR1 MDHEN and CDR2 SYDVKM. CDR3 DNA: TGTGCCACCTCCCCCGGAGCGGGGATTGGCTACACCTTC. As protein: CATSPGAGIGYTF.

CDR3 sequence (DNA): TGTGCCAGCAGCCAATCAGGGTACAATGAGCAGTTCTTC. Translation: CASSQSGYNEQFF. J is TRBJ2-1 and V is TRBV16; D is unresolved. The V gene lost 0 bases and the J gene lost 4 bases, with 4 bases spanning the gap. CDR1 is KGHSY, CDR2 FQNENV, per germline. The CDR3 is 13 residues long.

The chain is built from TRBV2 and TRBJ2-3, with 10 bases aligning to TRBD2. The V gene end was trimmed by 8 bases and the J gene end by 0 bases; junction bases not matched to a gene: 5. This CDR3 comprises 15 residues. The germline gives CDR1 SNHLY, CDR2 FYNNEI. CDR3 coding DNA: TGTGCCAGCCGGGCTAGCGGGGGAAGCACAGATACGCAGTATTTT. It yields the protein CASRASGGSTDTQYF.

The gene calls are TRBV2 and TRBJ2-2; D call uncertain. Looked up from germline, CDR1 is SNHLY and CDR2 is FYNNEI. The V gene lost 1 base and the J gene lost 1 base, with 4 bases spanning the gap. This CDR3 spans 14 amino acids. CDR3 residues: CASSEGRNTGELFF. The CDR3 DNA reads as TGTGCCAGCAGTGAAGGGCGGAACACCGGGGAGCTGTTTTTT.

The genes are TRBV30 and TRBJ2-1; 8 nucleotides line up with TRBD2. The CDR3 totals 13 residues. Per germline, CDR1 GTSNPN and CDR2 SVGIG (reference sequence). The V gene end was trimmed by 0 bases and the J gene end by 9 bases; junction bases not matched to a gene: 4. CDR3 DNA sequence: TGTGCCTGGAGTGTTACGGGGGGGAGTGAGCAGTTCTTC. This encodes CAWSVTGGSEQFF.

The gene calls are TRBV15 and TRBJ2-2; D could derive from TRBD1 or TRBD2 (5 bases each). CDR3 length equals 15 residues. CDR1 is LNHNV, CDR2 YYDKDF, per germline (reference sequence). The ends were cut back, 3 bases at V and 6 bases at J, with 14 bases in the middle. CDR3 nucleotide sequence: TGTGCCACCAGCAGCCCCTGGGGACGGGCCGGGGAGCTGTTTTTT. It encodes CATSSPWGRAGELFF.

The count of this clone is one. This chain joins TRBV4-2 and TRBJ2-1, with unresolved D. The germline V gene has CDR1 LGHNA and CDR2 YNFKEQ. V lost 3 bases and J 6 bases, leaving 12 bases between the germline ends. The CDR3 contains 14 residues. Here the CDR3 reads CASSHRLEANEQFF. CDR3 nucleotides: TGTGCCAGCAGCCACCGACTCGAGGCCAATGAGCAGTTCTTC.

Notes on this clone: This specimen includes other DNA sequences encoding the same CDR3. This chain uses TRBV7-9 with TRBJ2-7; either TRBD1 or TRBD2 may supply D (5 bases each). The CDR3 is 15 residues long. From germline, CDR1 is SEHNR and CDR2 FQNEAQ (reference sequence). With 5 bases removed from V and 6 bases from J, the gap between germline ends came to 20 bases. The CDR3 region is CASSPPRSMGTEQYF. CDR3 nucleotide sequence: TGTGCCAGCAGCCCACCTAGGAGCATGGGGACCGAGCAGTACTTC. Complete variable domain (other parts from reference TRBV7-9 and TRBJ2-7): DTGVSQNPRHKITKRGQNVTFRCDPISEHNRLYWYRQTLGQGPEFLTYFQNEAQLEKSRLLSDRFSAERPKGSFSTLEIQRTEQGDSAMYLCASSPPRSMGTEQYFGPGTRLTVT.

This chain connects TRBV13 to TRBJ1-1; D perhaps matches TRBD1 (5 bases). V lost 6 bases to trimming and J lost 4 bases, with 9 bases between them. The CDR3 totals 12 residues. The germline V gene encodes CDR1 PRHDT and CDR2 FYEKMQ (reference sequence). The CDR3 bases are TGTGCCAGCAGTTCAGGGAGCACTGAAGCTTTCTTT. Translated, it gives CASSSGSTEAFF.

This clone has more than one count but fewer than ten. The chain is built from TRBV6-1 and TRBJ1-1; no firm D call. CDR3 length: 13 amino acids. Looked up from germline, CDR1 is MNHNS and CDR2 is SASEGT. The CDR3 sequence is CALSGTLNTEAFF. CDR3 nucleotide sequence: TGTGCATTATCGGGCACTCTGAACACTGAAGCTTTCTTT.

J is TRBJ2-2 and V is TRBV6-5, with a tentative D call TRBD2 (6 bases). This CDR3 comprises 13 residues. Trimming cost V 4 bases and J 5 bases, with 8 bases left between them. Germline lookup yields CDR1 MNHEY and CDR2 SVGAGI. CDR3 sequence reads: CASSWSGTGELFF. The CDR3 DNA reads TGTGCCAGCAGTTGGAGCGGGACCGGGGAGCTGTTTTTT.

V gene TRBV2 combines with J gene TRBJ2-7, with TRBD2 matching over 9 bases. V dropped 11 bases and J dropped 2; count of bases not matched to a gene: 16. Looked up from germline, CDR1 is SNHLY and CDR2 is FYNNEI. The CDR3 length is 16 residues. The CDR3 DNA is TGTGCCGTGGCCGGGGGGCTAGCGGGACCTCCCTACGAGCAGTACTTC. It is translated as CAVAGGLAGPPYEQYF.

The genes are TRBV6-1 and TRBJ1-5; D unclear. Germline values: CDR1 MNHNS, CDR2 SASEGT. This CDR3 is 12 amino acids long. V was trimmed by 0 bases and J by 6 bases, leaving 3 bases between them. In DNA form, the CDR3 reads TGTGCCAGCAGTGAAGCGAGTCAGCCCCAGCATTTT. Translation: CASSEASQPQHF.

V usage is TRBV11-2 and J usage is TRBJ1-1; 7 bases are shared with TRBD1. Germline trimming cut 2 bases from V and 3 bases from J; bases unmatched to any gene: 3. The CDR3 loop spans 14 amino acids. Germline lookup yields CDR1 SGHAT and CDR2 FQNNGV. This chain's CDR3 is CASSLYRGDTEAFF. The CDR3 DNA is TGTGCCAGCAGCTTATACAGGGGAGACACTGAAGCTTTCTTT.

This chain's CDR3 is CASSLRTGTADGDQETQYF. CDR3 in DNA: TGTGCCAGCAGTTTACGCACCGGGACCGCCGACGGGGACCAAGAGACCCAGTACTTC. This chain uses TRBV28 with TRBJ2-5; D could derive from TRBD1 or TRBD2 (5 bases each). The germline gives CDR1 MDHEN, CDR2 SYDVKM. This CDR3 comprises 19 residues. V was trimmed by 2 bases and J by 0 bases, leaving 22 bases between them.

CDR3: CASTPIRDRDKRDCQPQHF. The CDR3 nucleotides are TGCGCCAGCACACCGATAAGGGACAGGGATAAACGTGATTGTCAGCCCCAGCATTTT. The gene calls are TRBV23-1 and TRBJ1-5; 9 positions agree with TRBD1. TRBV23-1 is labeled an ORF, and its function is uncertain. With 7 bases clipped from V and 6 bases from J, the junction kept 22 bases outside the gene matches. The CDR3 loop spans 19 amino acids.

This chain links TRBV28 with TRBJ2-1; 11 positions agree with TRBD1. The CDR3 covers 15 residues. J gave up 9 bases and V 1 base, and 5 bases lay outside the gene matches. Germline-derived CDR1 and CDR2 are MDHEN and SYDVKM. This chain's CDR3 is CASSLFSGTGGEQFF. CDR3 coding DNA: TGTGCCAGCAGTTTATTCTCCGGGACAGGGGGTGAGCAGTTCTTC.

The chain couples TRBV5-8 to TRBJ2-7; unclear D gene. This CDR3 has 13 residues. Germline assignment: CDR1 SGHTS and CDR2 YDEGEE. Trimming shortened V by 0 bases and J by 3 bases, and 7 bases separated the two germline ends. In DNA, the CDR3 is TGTGCCAGCAGCTTGGTTACGGTCTACGAGCAGTACTTC. Residues: CASSLVTVYEQYF.

The chain combines TRBV11-2 with TRBJ2-5; 8 bases agree with TRBD1. This CDR3 has 14 amino acids. The V segment lost 5 bases and the J segment 5 bases; nucleotides outside the gene matches: 7. CDR1 SGHAT and CDR2 FQNNGV come from the germline V gene. The CDR3: CASSPGQGPETQYF. The CDR3 nucleotides read TGTGCCAGCAGCCCTGGACAGGGCCCGGAGACCCAGTACTTC.

This clone was seen more than once but under ten times. The rearrangement joins TRBV19 to TRBJ2-4, with D possibly TRBD1 on 5 matching bases. The germline gives CDR1 LNHDA, CDR2 SQIVND (reference sequence). The CDR3 is made up of 19 amino acids. V shed 3 bases and J shed 0 bases, with 21 bases lying between them. CDR3 loop: CASSMPREGADLAKNIQYF. CDR3 nucleotide sequence: TGTGCCAGTAGTATGCCCAGGGAAGGGGCAGACCTAGCCAAAAACATTCAGTACTTC. The variable domain in full, with the rest retrieved from reference TRBV19 and TRBJ2-4, is DGGITQSPKYLFRKEGQNVTLSCEQNLNHDAMYWYRQDPGQGLRLIYYSQIVNDFQKGDIAEGYSVSREKKESFPLTVTSAQKNPTAFYLCASSMPREGADLAKNIQYFGAGTRLSVL.